Listed below are T cell receptor beta chains from one sample, sequenced in a study of blood T cell repertoires in COVID-19. The data were produced by immunoSEQ multiplex PCR, yet TCRdb's version contains in-frame clones alone and is incomplete. Of over 30,000 clones listed, roughly three quarters were seen once; the top ten hold 16%. Sequencing was performed on peripheral blood. Every receptor here comes from a human donor in a cohort sampled during active COVID-19. Both conserved end residues are part of each CDR3. The order of the fields is clone size, J gene, D gene, V gene, CDR3 protein, CDR3 DNA. The D gene is left open where the match is weak. A clone size is listed for some rows: how often the clone was seen (once, few, many), or a class if it is expanded.

>-|TRBJ2-7|TRBD2|TRBV6-5
CASSYLAGGIYEQYF
TGTGCCAGCAGTTACTTGGCGGGAGGGATCTACGAGCAGTACTTC
>-|TRBJ2-7|-|TRBV5-6
CASSLFLAVSYEQYF
TGTGCCAGCAGCTTGTTTCTCGCGGTTTCCTACGAGCAGTACTTC
>-|TRBJ1-2|-|TRBV6-5
CAAFTGNYGYTF
TGTGCCGCCTTCACAGGGAACTATGGCTACACCTTC
>-|TRBJ2-7|TRBD1|TRBV6-2/TRBV6-3
CASSYRQGAAYEQYF
TGTGCCAGCAGTTACCGACAGGGGGCCGCCTACGAGCAGTACTTC
>-|TRBJ2-7|-|TRBV27
CASSLNWGGGGVYEQYF
TGTGCCAGCAGTTTAAATTGGGGAGGAGGGGGGGTCTACGAGCAGTACTTC
>-|TRBJ1-2|-|TRBV9
CASSVEGYYGYTF
TGTGCCAGCAGCGTAGAGGGGTACTATGGCTACACCTTC
>once|TRBJ1-6|TRBD1|TRBV3-1/TRBV3-2
CASSQDSAGGNSPLHF
TGTGCCAGCAGCCAAGATTCGGCAGGGGGGAATTCACCCCTCCACTTT
>-|TRBJ2-1|-|TRBV19
CASRGSGISSYNEQFF
TGTGCCAGTAGGGGGTCGGGGATAAGCTCCTACAATGAGCAGTTCTTC
>many|TRBJ2-7|TRBD2|TRBV3-1/TRBV3-2
CASSQNPGGYEQYF
TGTGCCAGCAGCCAAAATCCGGGAGGCTACGAGCAGTACTTC
>-|TRBJ2-3|TRBD2|TRBV10-1
CASSESRGGASTDTQYF
TGCGCCAGCAGTGAGAGCCGCGGGGGGGCGAGCACAGATACGCAGTATTTT
>-|TRBJ2-1|TRBD2|TRBV3-1/TRBV3-2
CASSAELAEQFF
TGTGCCAGCAGCGCAGAACTAGCGGAGCAGTTCTTC
>once|TRBJ2-7|-|TRBV4-3
CASRAAIGAPEQYF
TGCGCCAGCAGGGCGGCCATCGGCGCACCAGAGCAGTACTTC
>-|TRBJ2-3|TRBD2|TRBV25-1
CASSPSLSGRGADTQYF
TGTGCCAGCAGTCCTTCACTTAGCGGGAGGGGTGCAGATACGCAGTATTTT
>-|TRBJ2-7|TRBD1|TRBV5-1
CASSAGTGVEQYF
TGCGCCAGCAGCGCCGGGACAGGGGTCGAGCAGTACTTC
>once|TRBJ2-2|-|TRBV19
CASSLQANTGELFF
TGTGCCAGTAGTCTACAGGCGAACACCGGGGAGCTGTTTTTT
>large|TRBJ1-1|-|TRBV7-9
CASSPQGATEAFF
TGTGCCAGCAGCCCACAGGGAGCGACTGAAGCTTTCTTT
>once|TRBJ1-3|TRBD1|TRBV7-2
CASSSWGTVFNSGNTIYF
TGTGCCAGCAGCTCCTGGGGGACAGTATTTAACTCTGGAAACACCATATATTTT
>-|TRBJ1-1|TRBD1|TRBV2
CASSRDRVNTEAFF
TGTGCCAGCTCGCGGGACAGGGTGAACACTGAAGCTTTCTTT
>-|TRBJ1-4|-|TRBV19
CASSIARASNEKLFF
TGTGCCAGTAGTATTGCCAGGGCATCTAATGAAAAACTGTTTTTT
>-|TRBJ2-3|TRBD2|TRBV4-1
CASSRLAGGLDTQYF
TGCGCCAGCAGCCGGCTAGCGGGTGGGTTAGATACGCAGTATTTT
>-|TRBJ2-3|TRBD2|TRBV3-1/TRBV3-2
CASSLGLATTDTQYF
TGTGCCAGCAGCCTAGGACTAGCGACCACAGATACGCAGTATTTT
>once|TRBJ2-7|-|TRBV19
CASSRDHGRGYEQYF
TGTGCCAGTAGTCGAGACCACGGTAGGGGCTACGAGCAGTACTTC
>-|TRBJ2-2|TRBD1|TRBV6-6
CASSPTGTGFAGELFF
TGTGCCAGCAGTCCCACCGGGACAGGGTTCGCGGGGGAGCTGTTTTTT
>-|TRBJ1-1|TRBD1|TRBV23-1
CASSQSTGYGAFF
TGCGCCAGCAGTCAATCGACAGGGTATGGGGCTTTCTTT
>-|TRBJ1-4|-|TRBV10-3
CAISDGEVEKLFF
TGTGCCATCAGTGATGGAGAGGTTGAAAAACTGTTTTTT
>-|TRBJ2-1|-|TRBV14
CASSQDNAGYYNEQFF
TGTGCCAGCAGCCAAGATAACGCAGGGTATTACAATGAGCAGTTCTTC
>-|TRBJ1-2|-|TRBV15
CATSREQAVGYTF
TGTGCCACCAGCAGAGAACAGGCAGTTGGCTACACCTTC
>-|TRBJ2-3|TRBD2|TRBV5-1
CASSLVTSGGWADTQYF
TGCGCCAGCAGCTTGGTGACTAGCGGGGGTTGGGCAGATACGCAGTATTTT
>-|TRBJ1-5|TRBD1|TRBV19
CASRLGTGYSNQPQHF
TGTGCCAGTCGTCTGGGGACAGGATATAGCAATCAGCCCCAGCATTTT
>-|TRBJ1-2|TRBD1|TRBV11-2
CASSPDRGTNYGYTF
TGTGCCAGCAGCCCGGACAGGGGGACTAACTATGGCTACACCTTC
>-|TRBJ2-1|TRBD1|TRBV7-9
CASSLTGDNEQFF
TGTGCCAGCAGCCTAACAGGGGACAATGAGCAGTTCTTC
>once|TRBJ2-7|-|TRBV5-1
CASSLAAGYEQYF
TGCGCCAGCAGCTTGGCCGCAGGCTACGAGCAGTACTTC
>-|TRBJ2-1|-|TRBV7-3
CASSQGRNSYNEQFF
TGTGCCAGCAGTCAGGGGCGGAACTCCTACAATGAGCAGTTCTTC
>-|TRBJ1-1|TRBD1|TRBV6-5
CASTRQGRTEAFF
TGTGCCAGCACCCGACAGGGGAGGACTGAAGCTTTCTTT
>-|TRBJ2-5|TRBD2|TRBV9
CASSSSGRPQETQYF
TGTGCCAGCAGCTCTAGCGGGAGGCCGCAAGAGACCCAGTACTTC
>-|TRBJ1-1|-|TRBV5-5
CASSPTTQGTEAFF
TGTGCCAGCAGCCCGACTACACAGGGAACTGAAGCTTTCTTT
>few|TRBJ1-5|-|TRBV15
CATSRDIGGSNQPQHF
TGTGCCACCAGCAGAGATATCGGCGGTAGCAATCAGCCCCAGCATTTT
>few|TRBJ2-7|TRBD1|TRBV7-9
CASSNTGVGEQYF
TGTGCCAGCAGTAACACAGGGGTGGGAGAGCAGTACTTC
>-|TRBJ1-1|TRBD1|TRBV7-6
CASSSGGYTEAFF
TGTGCCAGCAGCTCAGGGGGTTACACTGAAGCTTTCTTT
>-|TRBJ2-1|TRBD2|TRBV27
CASSLLAASYNEQFF
TGTGCCAGTTCCCTACTAGCGGCGTCCTACAATGAGCAGTTCTTC
>-|TRBJ2-7|-|TRBV6-5
CASRDTYEQYF
TGTGCCAGCAGGGACACCTACGAGCAGTACTTC
>few|TRBJ1-1|TRBD1|TRBV19
CASSLQGARTEAFF
TGTGCCAGTAGCCTACAGGGGGCGAGGACTGAAGCTTTCTTT
>-|TRBJ1-1|-|TRBV19
CASSRWTEAFF
TGTGCCAGTAGCCGGTGGACTGAAGCTTTCTTT
>-|TRBJ1-5|-|TRBV12-3/TRBV12-4
CASSPSDIEPQHF
TGTGCCAGCAGTCCATCTGACATAGAGCCCCAGCATTTT
>-|TRBJ2-3|TRBD2|TRBV6-1
CASSELAGVNTQYF
TGTGCCAGCAGTGAACTAGCGGGGGTCAATACGCAGTATTTT